The TCR beta chain under discussion was sequenced for a study of beta chain features in type 1 diabetes. Findings of the study overall: People with Type 1 diabetes carried modestly yet significantly shorter TCRB CDR3s in all four CD4+ subsets.

About this clone itself: Its antigen is unknown.

The sequenced template was cDNA made from the entire isolated RNA. Sequencing used immunoSEQ multiplex PCR; TCRdb keeps in-frame clones, though not all of them. Among roughly 450,000 clones listed, 9.5% to 12% were seen once. CDR3 length: 13 amino acids. Looked up from germline, CDR1 is SQVTM and CDR2 is ANQGSEA. The ends were cut back, 8 bases at V and 6 bases at J, with 18 bases in the middle. This chain links TRBV29-1 with TRBJ2-3; D is tentatively TRBD1 or TRBD2 (6 bases each). Sequencing was done on a sample of naive CD4+ T cells from blood. The receptor comes from a woman aged 18-35 years in good health. DNA of the CDR3: TGCAGCCTTGCCGGGGGCGGAAGGGATACGCAGTATTTT. As protein: CSLAGGGRDTQYF.